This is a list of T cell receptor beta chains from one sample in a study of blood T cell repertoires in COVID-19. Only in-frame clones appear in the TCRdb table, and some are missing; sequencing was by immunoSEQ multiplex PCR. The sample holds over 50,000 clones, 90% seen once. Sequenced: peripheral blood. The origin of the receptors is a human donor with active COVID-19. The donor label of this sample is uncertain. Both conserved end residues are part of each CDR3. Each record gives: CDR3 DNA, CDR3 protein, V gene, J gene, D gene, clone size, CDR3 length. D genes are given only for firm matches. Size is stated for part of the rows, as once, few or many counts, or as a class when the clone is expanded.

CDR3 DNA: TGTGCCAGCTTAGGGGTCCCCAACGAGCAGTACTTC
CDR3 protein: CASLGVPNEQYF
V gene: TRBV2
J gene: TRBJ2-7
D gene: -
clone size: -
CDR3 length: 12

CDR3 DNA: TGTGCCAGCAGCTTTGGGACTAGCTACAATGAGCAGTTCTTC
CDR3 protein: CASSFGTSYNEQFF
V gene: TRBV5-4
J gene: TRBJ2-1
D gene: TRBD2
clone size: -
CDR3 length: 14

CDR3 DNA: TGCAGTGCTAGTAATCGGGTCAGGGCTCGGGAGCAGTACTTC
CDR3 protein: CSASNRVRAREQYF
V gene: TRBV20-1
J gene: TRBJ2-7
D gene: -
clone size: few
CDR3 length: 14

CDR3 DNA: TGTGCCAGCTCACCCAGACAGGGTATGATGGAGACCCAGTACTTC
CDR3 protein: CASSPRQGMMETQYF
V gene: TRBV18
J gene: TRBJ2-5
D gene: TRBD1
clone size: -
CDR3 length: 15

CDR3 DNA: TGTGCCAGAGGCGGAGACAGGGAAGAGACCCAGTACTTC
CDR3 protein: CARGGDREETQYF
V gene: TRBV2
J gene: TRBJ2-5
D gene: TRBD1
clone size: -
CDR3 length: 13

CDR3 DNA: TGTGCCAGCGAACGCAGGGTGGCAGATACGCAGTATTTT
CDR3 protein: CASERRVADTQYF
V gene: TRBV28
J gene: TRBJ2-3
D gene: -
clone size: -
CDR3 length: 13

CDR3 DNA: TGTGCCAGCTCACCACCTAACAGGGCCAATCAGCCCCAGCATTTT
CDR3 protein: CASSPPNRANQPQHF
V gene: TRBV18
J gene: TRBJ1-5
D gene: -
clone size: -
CDR3 length: 15

CDR3 DNA: TGCGCCAGCAGCCAAGATCCGTCCCGGGACATTTCAGATACGCAGTATTTT
CDR3 protein: CASSQDPSRDISDTQYF
V gene: TRBV4-1
J gene: TRBJ2-3
D gene: -
clone size: -
CDR3 length: 17

CDR3 DNA: TGTGCCAGTAGTATAGTCGGCCCTAGCGGGAGCGGCAATGAGCAGTTCTTC
CDR3 protein: CASSIVGPSGSGNEQFF
V gene: TRBV19
J gene: TRBJ2-1
D gene: TRBD2
clone size: -
CDR3 length: 17

CDR3 DNA: TGTGCCACCAGTGACCAGACTGCTACGCTGGATGGCTACACCTTC
CDR3 protein: CATSDQTATLDGYTF
V gene: TRBV24-1
J gene: TRBJ1-2
D gene: -
clone size: -
CDR3 length: 15

CDR3 DNA: TGTGCTAGTGGTCGATTCCGGGACAGGGCACTGTGGGAGGACACTGAAGCTTTCTTT
CDR3 protein: CASGRFRDRALWEDTEAFF
V gene: TRBV12-5
J gene: TRBJ1-1
D gene: TRBD1
clone size: -
CDR3 length: 19

CDR3 DNA: TGCAGTGCTCCAGAGAACACTGAAGCTTTCTTT
CDR3 protein: CSAPENTEAFF
V gene: TRBV20-1
J gene: TRBJ1-1
D gene: -
clone size: -
CDR3 length: 11

CDR3 DNA: TGTGCCAGCAGTTTCCGGACTGCTGGGGCCAACGTCCTGACTTTC
CDR3 protein: CASSFRTAGANVLTF
V gene: TRBV6-6
J gene: TRBJ2-6
D gene: -
clone size: -
CDR3 length: 15

CDR3 DNA: TGTGCCATCAGTGAAGTAGCGGGAGTCCTCTCCTACGAGCAGTACTTC
CDR3 protein: CAISEVAGVLSYEQYF
V gene: TRBV10-3
J gene: TRBJ2-7
D gene: TRBD2
clone size: -
CDR3 length: 16

CDR3 DNA: TGTGCCAGCAGTCGGACTAGCGGGAGATACGAGCAGTACTTC
CDR3 protein: CASSRTSGRYEQYF
V gene: TRBV27
J gene: TRBJ2-7
D gene: TRBD2
clone size: -
CDR3 length: 14

CDR3 DNA: TGCGCCAGCAGCCAAGAGGTCGCGGACGCAGGGTATGGCTACACCTTC
CDR3 protein: CASSQEVADAGYGYTF
V gene: TRBV4-1
J gene: TRBJ1-2
D gene: -
clone size: -
CDR3 length: 16

CDR3 DNA: TGTGCCAGCAGCTTATCGCGCCAGGGCTATGGCTACACCTTC
CDR3 protein: CASSLSRQGYGYTF
V gene: TRBV11-2
J gene: TRBJ1-2
D gene: -
clone size: -
CDR3 length: 14

CDR3 DNA: TGCGCCAGCAGCCAACGGACAGGGGGCAGGTACAATGAGCAGTTCTTC
CDR3 protein: CASSQRTGGRYNEQFF
V gene: TRBV4-3
J gene: TRBJ2-1
D gene: TRBD1
clone size: -
CDR3 length: 16

CDR3 DNA: TGTGCCAGCAGGGCCCGGACTAGCGGAAGATACAATGAGCAGTTCTTC
CDR3 protein: CASRARTSGRYNEQFF
V gene: TRBV27
J gene: TRBJ2-1
D gene: TRBD2
clone size: -
CDR3 length: 16

CDR3 DNA: TGCGCCAGCAGCCAGGGACTTGGGGGGGCCTACGAGCAGTACTTC
CDR3 protein: CASSQGLGGAYEQYF
V gene: TRBV4-1
J gene: TRBJ2-7
D gene: TRBD2
clone size: -
CDR3 length: 15

CDR3 DNA: TGCGCCAGTCGTCCGGGACACATCATTCCGAACACTGAAGCTTTCTTT
CDR3 protein: CASRPGHIIPNTEAFF
V gene: TRBV5-1
J gene: TRBJ1-1
D gene: -
clone size: -
CDR3 length: 16

CDR3 DNA: TGCGCCAGCAGTCGGACGGAGGGTTGGGGGTCTGGAAACACCATATATTTT
CDR3 protein: CASSRTEGWGSGNTIYF
V gene: TRBV4-1
J gene: TRBJ1-3
D gene: -
clone size: -
CDR3 length: 17

CDR3 DNA: TGTGCCAGCAGTGCGCTCGGGACAGCTAATGAAAAACTGTTTTTT
CDR3 protein: CASSALGTANEKLFF
V gene: TRBV27
J gene: TRBJ1-4
D gene: TRBD1
clone size: -
CDR3 length: 15

CDR3 DNA: TGTGCCAGCAGCTCCTACAGGAGTCGAAGCACAGATACGCAGTATTTT
CDR3 protein: CASSSYRSRSTDTQYF
V gene: TRBV7-9
J gene: TRBJ2-3
D gene: -
clone size: -
CDR3 length: 16

CDR3 DNA: TGTGCCAGCAGCCCAGTATCTTTTGCCCAGTACTTC
CDR3 protein: CASSPVSFAQYF
V gene: TRBV11-2
J gene: TRBJ2-5
D gene: -
clone size: -
CDR3 length: 12

CDR3 DNA: TGCGCCAGCAGCTTGCGACTGGCTTACAATGAGCAGTTCTTC
CDR3 protein: CASSLRLAYNEQFF
V gene: TRBV5-1
J gene: TRBJ2-1
D gene: -
clone size: -
CDR3 length: 14

CDR3 DNA: TGCGCCAGCAGCCCCAGAGGAAGGCTAGCGTTCCAAGAGACCCAGTACTTC
CDR3 protein: CASSPRGRLAFQETQYF
V gene: TRBV4-1
J gene: TRBJ2-5
D gene: -
clone size: -
CDR3 length: 17

CDR3 DNA: TGTGCCAGCAGCTTAGGGGACAGGGTTAATTCACCCCTCCACTTT
CDR3 protein: CASSLGDRVNSPLHF
V gene: TRBV7-9
J gene: TRBJ1-6
D gene: TRBD1
clone size: -
CDR3 length: 15

CDR3 DNA: TGTGCCAGCAGTCGGACAGCCACTGAAGCTTTCTTT
CDR3 protein: CASSRTATEAFF
V gene: TRBV12-3/TRBV12-4
J gene: TRBJ1-1
D gene: -
clone size: once
CDR3 length: 12

CDR3 DNA: TGTGCCAGCAGCGGACCCGGACAGGGGCACTCTGGAAACACCATATATTTT
CDR3 protein: CASSGPGQGHSGNTIYF
V gene: TRBV9
J gene: TRBJ1-3
D gene: TRBD1
clone size: -
CDR3 length: 17

CDR3 DNA: TGTGCCACCGACTTACAGGGAGGGAATTCACCCCTCCACTTT
CDR3 protein: CATDLQGGNSPLHF
V gene: TRBV10-3
J gene: TRBJ1-6
D gene: -
clone size: -
CDR3 length: 14

CDR3 DNA: TGTGCCATCACCCAGGATCCTCAGGGGAGGGCCTCAAATGAGCAGTTCTTC
CDR3 protein: CAITQDPQGRASNEQFF
V gene: TRBV10-3
J gene: TRBJ2-1
D gene: -
clone size: -
CDR3 length: 17

CDR3 DNA: TGTGCCAGTTGGACAGGGGCTTACACCGGGGAGCTGTTTTTT
CDR3 protein: CASWTGAYTGELFF
V gene: TRBV2
J gene: TRBJ2-2
D gene: TRBD1
clone size: -
CDR3 length: 14

CDR3 DNA: TGTGCCAGCAGCTTAGGTCCAGAAGAGACCCAGTACTTC
CDR3 protein: CASSLGPEETQYF
V gene: TRBV11-3
J gene: TRBJ2-5
D gene: -
clone size: -
CDR3 length: 13

CDR3 DNA: TGTGCCTGGAGCGATACAGGAAATCAGCCCCAGCATTTT
CDR3 protein: CAWSDTGNQPQHF
V gene: TRBV30
J gene: TRBJ1-5
D gene: -
clone size: -
CDR3 length: 13

CDR3 DNA: TGTGCCAGCTCACCCATGCCGGGACTCAACTCTGGAAACACCATATATTTT
CDR3 protein: CASSPMPGLNSGNTIYF
V gene: TRBV18
J gene: TRBJ1-3
D gene: -
clone size: -
CDR3 length: 17

CDR3 DNA: TGTGCCAGCAGCCAAGGGACATCAGGCGGCTACACCTTC
CDR3 protein: CASSQGTSGGYTF
V gene: TRBV3-1/TRBV3-2
J gene: TRBJ1-2
D gene: -
clone size: -
CDR3 length: 13

CDR3 DNA: TGTGCCAGCAGTTTATTTCCGCAGGGGGCAACCTACGAGCAGTACTTC
CDR3 protein: CASSLFPQGATYEQYF
V gene: TRBV27
J gene: TRBJ2-7
D gene: TRBD1
clone size: -
CDR3 length: 16

CDR3 DNA: TGTGCCAGCAGCCCCCGTCGAGGCCAGCTGGGAGCGGGGACGCAGAATGAGCAGTTCTTC
CDR3 protein: CASSPRRGQLGAGTQNEQFF
V gene: TRBV7-3
J gene: TRBJ2-1
D gene: TRBD2
clone size: -
CDR3 length: 20

CDR3 DNA: TGTGCCAGTAATACAGGGGCGGGGAACACTGAAGCTTTCTTT
CDR3 protein: CASNTGAGNTEAFF
V gene: TRBV19
J gene: TRBJ1-1
D gene: TRBD1
clone size: -
CDR3 length: 14

CDR3 DNA: TGTGCCAGCAGCCTCCGGGGACAGGACACCGGGGAGCTGTTTTTT
CDR3 protein: CASSLRGQDTGELFF
V gene: TRBV27
J gene: TRBJ2-2
D gene: TRBD1
clone size: few
CDR3 length: 15

CDR3 DNA: TGTGCCAGCAGCTCTACAGGGGGCCGCTACTCAACTAATGAAAAACTGTTTTTT
CDR3 protein: CASSSTGGRYSTNEKLFF
V gene: TRBV7-8
J gene: TRBJ1-4
D gene: TRBD1
clone size: -
CDR3 length: 18

CDR3 DNA: TGTGCCACCAGTGTCGGACAGGGAAGGGCTGAGCAGTTCTTC
CDR3 protein: CATSVGQGRAEQFF
V gene: TRBV24-1
J gene: TRBJ2-1
D gene: TRBD1
clone size: -
CDR3 length: 14